These T cell receptor beta chains were read from a single sample in a study of control samples from healthy donors and cancer patients. TCRdb's copy holds only in-frame clones and misses some; the assay was immunoSEQ multiplex PCR. This sample has 85,000 to 100,000 clones, with about 92% found just once. Sequencing was performed on blood. Receptors were obtained from a man in his late teens or twenties in good health. Both conserved end residues are part of each CDR3. D genes are given only for firm matches. Size is stated for part of the rows, as once, few or many counts, or as a class when the clone is expanded.

j_call clone_size v_call d_call cdr3_nt cdr3_aa
TRBJ2-3 . TRBV11-2 TRBD2 TGTGCCAGCAGCCCAACCAGGACTAGCGGGCCGATCACAGATACGCAGTATTTT CASSPTRTSGPITDTQYF
TRBJ1-2 . TRBV9 TRBD1 TGTGCCAGCACCACAGGGGGCGCGGGTGGCTACACCTTC CASTTGGAGGYTF
TRBJ2-3 . TRBV7-8 . TGTGCCAGCAGCCCCAGCACAGATACGCAGTATTTT CASSPSTDTQYF
TRBJ2-1 . TRBV7-8 TRBD2 TGTGCCAGCAGCTTAGGCCGGAGCGGGAGGGCCAACAATGAGCAGTTCTTC CASSLGRSGRANNEQFF
TRBJ2-3 . TRBV6-5 . TGTGCCAGCAGTTACTCGAATACGCAGTATTTT CASSYSNTQYF
TRBJ2-7 . TRBV29-1 . TGCAGCGCCACACGTCTCGACACCTACGAGCAGTACTTC CSATRLDTYEQYF
TRBJ2-1 once TRBV5-4 . TGTGCCAGCAGCTTGGGCCTAGCCGTAAATGAGCAGTTCTTC CASSLGLAVNEQFF
TRBJ1-1 few TRBV2 TRBD1 TGTGCCAGCAGACTTAGGACAGGGACTAACATCGCGAACACTGAAGCTTTCTTT CASRLRTGTNIANTEAFF
TRBJ1-3 few TRBV11-2 . TGTGCCAGCAGCCCGGGGGCGGCGGCCTCTGGAAACACCATATATTTT CASSPGAAASGNTIYF
TRBJ1-1 few TRBV20-1 . TGCAGTGCTAGAGACACTGAAGCTTTCTTT CSARDTEAFF
TRBJ2-2 once TRBV30 TRBD1 TGTGCCTGGAGATCGACAGGGGGGACGAACACCGGGGAGCTGTTTTTT CAWRSTGGTNTGELFF
TRBJ1-6 . TRBV6-1 . TGTGCCAGCAGTGATATTAGGGATTCACCCCTCCACTTT CASSDIRDSPLHF
TRBJ1-2 . TRBV7-9 TRBD1 TGTGCCAGCAGCCCATTAGGGACAGAGCCCTTC CASSPLGTEPF
TRBJ1-5 . TRBV27 . TGTGCCAGCATGGCGAACGTCCGCTTCAATCAGCCCCAGCATTTT CASMANVRFNQPQHF
TRBJ1-1 . TRBV15 . TGTGCCACCAGGGGGCCCGGCACTGAAGCTTTCTTT CATRGPGTEAFF
TRBJ1-1 . TRBV5-5 . TGTGCCAGCAGCTCCAGGGGAAGGAACACTGAAGCTTTCTTT CASSSRGRNTEAFF
TRBJ1-1 once TRBV23-1 . TGCGCCAGCAGTCCGACCGGAGTCGGAGTCTGGCTCGATATGAACACTGAAGCTTTCTTT CASSPTGVGVWLDMNTEAFF
TRBJ1-3 once TRBV11-2 . TGTGCCAGCAGCTTGTGGGGGGCTGGAAACACCATATATTTT CASSLWGAGNTIYF
TRBJ1-1 . TRBV19 . TGTGCCAGTAGTAGAAGGGACGGAAGGGGGACTGAAGCTTTCTTT CASSRRDGRGTEAFF
TRBJ2-3 . TRBV5-6 TRBD2 TGTGCCAGCAGCTTTTACGAGCGGGGGGGCCCTTATACGCAGTATTTT CASSFYERGGPYTQYF
TRBJ2-5 . TRBV2 TRBD1 TGTGCCAGCAGGGCCCGGACAGGGTCTGAGGAGACCCAGTACTTC CASRARTGSEETQYF
TRBJ1-3 . TRBV15 TRBD1 TGTGCCACCAGCAGAGACAGGGGGCGAGGAAACACCATATATTTT CATSRDRGRGNTIYF
TRBJ1-2 . TRBV5-6 TRBD1 TGTGCCAGCCGGGGGGATCAGGGGGCGACCCCTAACTATGGCTACACCTTC CASRGDQGATPNYGYTF
TRBJ2-7 . TRBV5-5 . TGTGCCAGCAGCCGGGCCAGCTACGAGCAGTACTTC CASSRASYEQYF
TRBJ2-1 . TRBV10-3 TRBD2 TGTGCCATCAGCTATACAGGGACTAGCTTGAACAATGAGCAGTTCTTC CAISYTGTSLNNEQFF
TRBJ1-2 . TRBV7-3 . TGTGCCAGCAGCCTAGGGAGGTACACCTTC CASSLGRYTF
TRBJ1-5 . TRBV28 . TGTGCCAGCAGTTTTTTTGTTCGGGGGCCCCAGCATTTT CASSFFVRGPQHF
TRBJ2-2 . TRBV5-6 . TGTGCCAGCAGCTTGTTACGGGCTTACACCGGGGAGCTGTTTTTT CASSLLRAYTGELFF
TRBJ1-5 . TRBV4-1 TRBD1 TGCGCCAGCAGCCAAGGACAGGGTTATAGCAATCAGCCCCAGCATTTT CASSQGQGYSNQPQHF
TRBJ1-2 . TRBV15 TRBD1 TGTGCCACCAGCGGGGCGACAGGGTTTGTGGTCGGCTACACCTTC CATSGATGFVVGYTF